This T cell receptor (beta chain) was recorded in a study of blood T cell repertoires in COVID-19. Turning to the study itself: Samples taken during acute and convalescent COVID-19 were collected in the United States, Italy and Spain. PBMCs, B-cell-depleted T cells, or T cells provided the cDNA or gDNA that made up the material.

The V and J ends lost 2 bases and 15 bases respectively, with 14 bases between them. The CDR3 has 12 amino acids. Sequencing used immunoSEQ multiplex PCR; TCRdb keeps in-frame clones, though not all of them. This sample yields 300,000 or so clones, of which just under 85% are seen a single time; around 4.2% belongs to the top ten. This sequence was found in a woman in her 50s with active or convalescent COVID-19. This sequence joins TRBV12-3 or TRBV12-4 and TRBJ2-1; possibly TRBD1 for D (6 bases). Sequenced sample: peripheral blood. The CDR3 DNA follows: TGTGCCAGCAGTTTATACAGGGATAGGGGGTTCTTC. Protein product: CASSLYRDRGFF.